The 16 T cell receptor beta chains given below trace back to one sample, sequenced in a study of cytomegalovirus exposure and HLA in healthy donors. The PCR was carried out with 60 Vbeta primers and 13 Jbeta primers. This table comes from immunoSEQ multiplex PCR, and its TCRdb copy is limited to in-frame clones, with some not included. This table has tens of thousands of clones, 65% to 85% appearing once. The sequenced sample consisted of PBMCs. Receptor source: a girl aged 2-10 years in good health and CMV-seropositive.

V is TRBV21-1 and J is TRBJ2-7; TRBD2 reflects the table's D call only, with no check against the DNA. TRBV21-1 is described as a pseudogene. The CDR3 is 15 amino acids. The CDR3 reads CASRDGLAGTSEQYF. In DNA, the CDR3 is TGTGCCAGCAGAGATGGACTAGCGGGAACGAGTGAGCAGTACTTC.

The table lists this clone with a count of one. The chain carries TRBV6-6 and TRBJ2-7; no firm D call. The CDR3 has 15 amino acids. Looked up from germline, CDR1 is MNHNY and CDR2 is SVGAGI (reference sequence). Trimming stripped 5 bases from V and 2 bases from J, with 16 bases between. The CDR3 DNA reads as TGTGCCAGCAGTCACCTCCGGGTCTATACCTACGAGCAGTACTTC. Protein product: CASSHLRVYTYEQYF.

V usage is TRBV27 and J usage is TRBJ1-1, with TRBD1 matching over 11 bases. This CDR3 is 13 amino acids long. The germline CDR1 and CDR2 sequences are MNHEY and SMNVEV (reference sequence). Losses at the gene ends were 6 bases for V and 7 bases for J; bases not matched to a gene: 4. CDR3 DNA sequence: TGTGCCAGCAGGTGGGACAGGGGGTATGAAGCTTTCTTT. It is translated as CASRWDRGYEAFF.

This clone was seen more than once but under ten times. The V call is TRBV7-2, the J call TRBJ2-2; perhaps TRBD1 as D (7 bases). Germline V gene lookup returns CDR1 SGHTA and CDR2 FQGNSA. CDR3 length: 17 residues. Trimming stripped 2 bases from V and 5 bases from J, with 18 bases between. CDR3 sequence reads: CASSLTGGAGGTGELFF. The DNA of the CDR3 is TGTGCCAGCAGCTTAACTGGTGGCGCAGGGGGGACCGGGGAGCTGTTTTTT.

This clone was counted between two and nine times. The J gene is TRBJ1-2, the V gene TRBV21-1. TRBV21-1 is an annotated pseudogene. The CDR3 extends over 12 amino acids. This chain's CDR3 is CASSKAFYGYTF. The CDR3 DNA follows: TGTGCCAGCAGCAAAGCCTTTTATGGCTACACCTTC.

The rearrangement uses TRBV18 and TRBJ2-5, with a weak D call TRBD2 (6 bases). The V end was cut by 4 bases, the J end by 1 base, with 13 bases between. CDR3 length: 15 amino acids. Germline-derived CDR1 and CDR2 are KGHSH and LQKENI. DNA for the CDR3: TGTGCCAGCTCACTCGAGCCCGGGGGCCAAGAGACCCAGTACTTC. Encoded protein: CASSLEPGGQETQYF.

CDR3 protein: CASSTRDSGNYGYTF. The CDR3 coding sequence is TGTGCCAGCAGTACTCGGGACAGCGGAAACTATGGCTACACCTTC. V gene TRBV7-9 combines with J gene TRBJ1-2; 7 bases match TRBD1. The germline gives CDR1 SEHNR, CDR2 FQNEAQ (reference sequence). The CDR3 consists of 15 residues. V lost 6 bases, J lost 2 bases, and 9 bases stayed unmatched.

This clone showed up just once. This rearrangement joins TRBV29-1 to TRBJ2-7, with TRBD2 matching 10 bases. The CDR3 spans 15 residues. Trimming cost V 1 base and J 0 bases; bases outside gene matches: 3. CDR1 is SQVTM and CDR2 is ANQGSEA in the germline V gene. The CDR3, as DNA: TGCAGCGTTGAAGGGCTAGCGGGGGACTCCTACGAGCAGTACTTC. Its protein is CSVEGLAGDSYEQYF.

J is TRBJ1-5 and V is TRBV7-6; D uncertain. The germline CDR1 and CDR2 sequences are SGHVS and FNYEAQ. Trimming stripped 5 bases from V and 0 bases from J, with 8 bases between. The CDR3 sequence is 14 residues long. This CDR3 reads CASSPRYSNQPQHF. In DNA form, the CDR3 reads TGTGCCAGCAGCCCACGCTATAGCAATCAGCCCCAGCATTTT.

The chain is built from TRBV5-1 and TRBJ2-3, with 7 bases identical to TRBD1. The CDR3 sequence is 16 residues long. Germline CDR1 SGHRS, CDR2 YFSETQ. V trimming: 4 bases; J trimming: 2 bases; junction bases outside the gene matches: 10. The CDR3 spells CASSKDTGAITDTQYF. CDR3 nucleotide sequence: TGCGCCAGCAGCAAAGATACAGGGGCCATCACAGATACGCAGTATTTT.

The chain couples TRBV29-1 to TRBJ2-7; maybe TRBD1 (6 bases). V lost 0 bases to trimming and J lost 9 bases, with 27 bases between them. The CDR3 contains 17 residues. Per the germline V gene, CDR1 is SQVTM and CDR2 is ANQGSEA. The CDR3 loop is CSVEDPGAGVSYFGQYF. In DNA, the CDR3 is TGCAGCGTTGAAGATCCTGGGGCAGGGGTATCTTATTTCGGGCAGTACTTC.

The J gene is TRBJ1-5, the V gene TRBV18; TRBD1 agrees at 7 bases. There are 13 residues in the CDR3. Germline-derived CDR1 and CDR2 are KGHSH and LQKENI. With V trimmed by 4 bases and J by 4 bases, 1 base remained unmatched. CDR3 DNA: TGTGCCAGCTCACAGGGACAGAATCAGCCCCAGCATTTT. It yields the protein CASSQGQNQPQHF.

V gene TRBV7-9 combines with J gene TRBJ1-2, with 9 nucleotides matching TRBD1. There are 13 residues in the CDR3. Germline CDR1 reads SEHNR; CDR2 reads FQNEAQ (reference sequence). V was clipped by 1 base and J by 8 bases; unmatched bases: 2. The CDR3 loop is CASSLGTGDGYTF. In nucleotides, the CDR3 is TGTGCCAGCAGCTTAGGGACAGGGGACGGCTACACCTTC.

The chain joins TRBV19 to TRBJ2-7, with a weak D call TRBD1 (6 bases). V lost 5 bases and J 7 bases, leaving 12 bases between the germline ends. This CDR3 has 12 residues. CDR1 and CDR2 from the germline V gene are LNHDA and SQIVND (reference sequence). The CDR3 coding sequence is TGTGCCAGTAGTCACAGGGTCGGAGAGCAGTACTTC. Protein: CASSHRVGEQYF. The full variable domain, completed using reference TRBV19 and TRBJ2-7, is DGGITQSPKYLFRKEGQNVTLSCEQNLNHDAMYWYRQDPGQGLRLIYYSQIVNDFQKGDIAEGYSVSREKKESFPLTVTSAQKNPTAFYLCASSHRVGEQYFGPGTRLTVT.

This clone showed up just once. This chain connects TRBV5-1 to TRBJ2-2; 7 nucleotides match TRBD2. There are 15 residues in the CDR3. Germline CDR1 and CDR2: SGHRS and YFSETQ. V lost 2 bases and J lost 0; bases outside the gene matches: 1. CDR3 in DNA: TGCGCCAGCAGCTTACTAGCGTCGAACACCGGGGAGCTGTTTTTT. Encoded protein: CASSLLASNTGELFF.

The chain is built from TRBV7-9 and TRBJ2-2, with D tentatively TRBD1 (6 bases). Germline CDR1 SEHNR, CDR2 FQNEAQ (reference sequence). Deletions cut 7 bases from V and 0 bases from J, with 12 bases between. The CDR3 totals 15 residues. The CDR3 nucleotides read TGTGCCAGCAAAAGTGGACAGCCGAACACCGGGGAGCTGTTTTTT. Its translation: CASKSGQPNTGELFF.